A selection of T cell receptor beta chains follows, all from one sample in a study of T cells after posttransplantation cyclophosphamide. Data came from immunoSEQ multiplex PCR; TCRdb stores just in-frame clones and leaves some out. This sample carries around 35,000 clones, none of them present only once. The sequencing input was PBMCs. Receptors were obtained from a man aged 30 to 45 in good health and a related stem cell transplant donor. The CDR3 runs from the conserved cysteine through the conserved F or W. D genes are given only for firm matches. Where a row states a size, it is once, few, many or the class of an expanded clone; other rows omit it.

V	size	D	J	CDR3	DNA
TRBV7-8	few	TRBD1	TRBJ1-5	CASSLARLGQGVFHQPQHF	TGTGCCAGCAGCTTAGCGCGATTGGGACAGGGGGTTTTTCATCAGCCCCAGCATTTT
TRBV7-9	many	.	TRBJ1-3	CASSLYVRRGSSGNTIYF	TGTGCCAGCAGCTTGTATGTTCGTAGGGGTAGCTCTGGAAACACCATATATTTT
TRBV24-1	.	TRBD2	TRBJ2-3	CATSDPLAGGRGDTQYF	TGTGCCACCAGTGATCCTCTAGCGGGGGGCCGCGGGGATACGCAGTATTTT
TRBV12-3/TRBV12-4	few	.	TRBJ2-1	CASAYRGGGNEQFF	TGTGCCAGCGCCTATCGGGGAGGCGGGAATGAGCAGTTCTTC
TRBV9	many	TRBD1	TRBJ1-2	CASSVEGQGRGGYTF	TGTGCCAGCAGCGTAGAAGGACAGGGAAGGGGAGGCTACACCTTC
TRBV7-8	many	TRBD2	TRBJ2-1	CASSPPLAGGPDEQFF	TGTGCCAGCAGCCCCCCCTTAGCGGGGGGGCCTGATGAGCAGTTCTTC
TRBV5-8	many	.	TRBJ1-1	CASSYRTPDTEAFF	TGTGCCAGCAGCTACAGGACGCCAGACACTGAAGCTTTCTTT
TRBV7-2	few	TRBD1	TRBJ1-2	CASSLSTGGVYGYTF	TGTGCCAGCAGCTTAAGTACAGGGGGCGTTTATGGCTACACCTTC
TRBV6-6	many	.	TRBJ2-7	CASSYRAYEQYF	TGTGCCAGCAGTTACAGGGCCTACGAGCAGTACTTC
TRBV28	many	.	TRBJ1-1	CASAGLMNTEAFF	TGTGCCAGCGCAGGGCTCATGAACACTGAAGCTTTCTTT
TRBV6-2/TRBV6-3	many	.	TRBJ1-5	CARPQDKHSNQPQHF	TGTGCCAGACCCCAGGACAAACATAGCAATCAGCCCCAGCATTTT
TRBV6-1	many	.	TRBJ1-5	CASRGGQSYQPQHF	TGTGCCAGCAGGGGCGGACAGTCGTATCAGCCCCAGCATTTT
TRBV7-3	many	TRBD2	TRBJ2-1	CASSFAGGPDNEQFF	TGTGCCAGCAGCTTCGCGGGGGGGCCAGACAATGAGCAGTTCTTC
TRBV11-3	many	TRBD1	TRBJ2-1	CASSSDPWTGSRNEQFF	TGTGCCAGCAGCTCCGACCCCTGGACAGGGTCACGCAATGAGCAGTTCTTC
TRBV5-5	many	TRBD1	TRBJ1-2	CASSLGTGAQPGYGYTF	TGTGCCAGCAGCTTGGGGACAGGGGCCCAACCCGGCTATGGCTACACCTTC
TRBV19	many	.	TRBJ2-7	CASSIGGNSYEQYF	TGTGCCAGTAGTATAGGCGGCAACTCCTACGAGCAGTACTTC
TRBV12-3/TRBV12-4	many	TRBD1	TRBJ1-5	CASRQGGKQPQHF	TGTGCCAGTAGACAGGGCGGGAAGCAGCCCCAGCATTTT
TRBV28	.	.	TRBJ1-2	CASASTGNYGYTF	TGTGCCAGCGCCTCGACAGGAAACTATGGCTACACCTTC
TRBV4-3	many	TRBD1	TRBJ2-3	CASSHGTGTSTDTQYF	TGCGCCAGCAGCCATGGGACAGGGACCAGCACAGATACGCAGTATTTT
TRBV19	many	TRBD1	TRBJ2-6	CASSPTGAGANVLTF	TGTGCCAGTAGCCCCACAGGGGCTGGGGCCAACGTCCTGACTTTC
TRBV6-2/TRBV6-3	many	TRBD1	TRBJ1-6	CASSRQGYNSPLHF	TGTGCCAGCAGTCGACAGGGCTATAATTCACCCCTCCACTTT
TRBV4-1	many	.	TRBJ2-2	CASSQGPGAGELFF	TGCGCCAGCAGCCAAGGGCCAGGAGCCGGGGAGCTGTTTTTT
TRBV7-9	many	TRBD2	TRBJ2-1	CASRLLVSGGAGYNEQFF	TGTGCCAGCAGACTCTTGGTTAGCGGGGGGGCCGGCTACAATGAGCAGTTCTTC
TRBV7-9	few	TRBD1	TRBJ2-3	CASSRDRSTDPQYF	TGTGCCAGCAGCCGGGACAGAAGCACAGATCCGCAGTATTTT
TRBV5-4	many	TRBD1	TRBJ2-3	CASSLDRGEGDTQYF	TGTGCCAGCAGCTTGGACAGGGGGGAAGGAGATACGCAGTATTTT
TRBV9	many	TRBD2	TRBJ2-1	CASSQMGGLEQFF	TGTGCCAGCAGCCAGATGGGGGGGTTGGAGCAGTTCTTC
TRBV12-3/TRBV12-4	few	TRBD1	TRBJ1-2	CASSSRQGYGYTF	TGTGCCAGCAGTTCCCGACAGGGCTATGGCTACACCTTC
TRBV6-4	many	.	TRBJ1-2	CATRGGTERYTF	TGTGCCACGCGGGGTGGGACCGAGAGATACACCTTC
TRBV19	many	TRBD2	TRBJ2-5	CASSITRTSRFETQYF	TGTGCCAGTAGTATAACCCGGACTAGCAGGTTTGAGACCCAGTACTTC
TRBV5-6	few	TRBD1	TRBJ2-2	CASSMQGANTGELFF	TGTGCCAGCAGCATGCAGGGGGCTAACACCGGGGAGCTGTTTTTT
TRBV7-2	many	.	TRBJ2-7	CASRAGSSYEQYF	TGTGCCAGCAGGGCAGGGAGCTCCTACGAGCAGTACTTC
TRBV7-6	many	.	TRBJ2-1	CASSLIRDEQFF	TGTGCCAGCAGCCTCATCAGGGATGAGCAGTTCTTC
TRBV29-1	few	.	TRBJ1-1	CSSGLFDHRESEAFF	TGCAGCTCCGGGTTGTTTGACCACAGGGAATCGGAAGCTTTCTTT
TRBV5-1	many	.	TRBJ2-1	CASSPPVDSYNEQFF	TGCGCCAGCAGCCCTCCGGTGGACAGTTACAATGAGCAGTTCTTC
TRBV6-5	many	TRBD1	TRBJ1-1	CASKGQLNTEAFF	TGTGCCAGCAAGGGACAGCTGAACACTGAAGCTTTCTTT